Below, 20 T cell receptor beta chains from the same sample are listed, as sequenced in a study of PD-1 blockade in mismatch repair-deficient tumors. Sequencing was performed with immunoSEQ multiplex PCR; in TCRdb, only in-frame clones are kept and a portion is missing. The table lists approximately 100,000 clones, approximately 80% of them singletons. Sequenced material: peripheral blood, taken about 36 weeks after starting pembrolizumab. The source of these receptors is an adult with mismatch repair-deficient cancer.

The V gene is TRBV6-5, the J gene TRBJ2-2; unclear D gene. The V and J ends lost 2 bases and 1 base respectively, with 8 bases between them. There are 15 residues in the CDR3. Looked up from germline, CDR1 is MNHEY and CDR2 is SVGAGI. The CDR3 protein is CASSYPPGNTGELFF. The CDR3 coding sequence is TGTGCCAGCAGTTACCCCCCGGGGAACACCGGGGAGCTGTTTTTT.

This rearrangement joins TRBV13 to TRBJ1-2; D is ambiguous. The germline V gene has CDR1 PRHDT and CDR2 FYEKMQ (reference sequence). The CDR3 consists of 15 residues. V lost 5 bases and J 4 bases, leaving 17 bases between the germline ends. CDR3 amino acids: CASSTLGRDGYGYTF. The CDR3 DNA sequence: TGTGCCAGCAGCACCCTCGGAAGGGATGGCTATGGCTACACCTTC.

This rearrangement joins TRBV6-5 to TRBJ2-2; D is possibly TRBD2 (6 bases). The CDR3 has 14 residues. The ends were cut back, 7 bases at V and 4 bases at J, with 13 bases in the middle. Germline assignment: CDR1 MNHEY and CDR2 SVGAGI. CDR3 coding DNA: TGTGCCAGCAACACCCACGGGGGCACCGGGGAGCTGTTTTTT. Its protein product is CASNTHGGTGELFF.

The V call is TRBV7-2, the J call TRBJ2-5, with D perhaps TRBD2 (6 bases). The CDR3 runs to 14 residues. V was cut by 4 bases and J by 1 base, with 10 bases left in between. In germline, CDR1 is SGHTA, CDR2 FQGNSA. The DNA of the CDR3 is TGTGCCAGCAGCTCTACCGGGAGCCAAGAGACCCAGTACTTC. Protein product: CASSSTGSQETQYF.

The chain joins TRBV27 to TRBJ2-7, with 8 positions matching TRBD1. Germline V gene data show CDR1 as MNHEY and CDR2 as SMNVEV (reference sequence). This CDR3 is built from 15 residues. Trimming cost V 5 bases and J 4 bases; bases outside gene matches: 10. CDR3 sequence: CASSPRTGPSYEQYF. In DNA form, the CDR3 reads TGTGCCAGCAGTCCCAGGACAGGGCCCTCTTACGAGCAGTACTTC.

This chain connects TRBV11-3 to TRBJ1-3, with D possibly being TRBD1 (5 bases). CDR3 size: 16 residues. V was trimmed by 3 bases and J by 4 bases, leaving 16 bases between them. Germline V gene sequence: CDR1 SGHNT, CDR2 YENEEA. CDR3 loop: CASSFRVGTSGNTIYF. The CDR3 bases are TGTGCCAGCAGCTTTCGGGTGGGGACGTCAGGAAACACCATATATTTT.

The gene calls are TRBV11-2 and TRBJ2-1; 10 positions agree with TRBD2. Germline trimming cut 8 bases from V and 5 bases from J; bases unmatched to any gene: 15. This CDR3 has 17 amino acids. Germline CDR1 reads SGHAT; CDR2 reads FQNNGV. CDR3 nucleotides: TGTGCCAGCCGGGACCCCAAGCGGGAGGGCCTAAACAATGAGCAGTTCTTC. Its translation: CASRDPKREGLNNEQFF.

The rearrangement uses TRBV7-3 and TRBJ2-2; D uncertain. CDR1 SGHTA and CDR2 FQGTGA come from the germline V gene. V dropped 3 bases and J dropped 5 bases, with 7 bases sitting between them. The CDR3 runs to 13 residues. CDR3 DNA: TGTGCCAGCAGCTTGGGCGCGACCGGGGAGCTGTTTTTT. Its translation: CASSLGATGELFF.

CDR3 in amino acids: CASSQDLTSSLTDTQYF. The CDR3 DNA is TGCGCCAGCAGCCAAGATCTGACTAGCAGCCTCACAGATACGCAGTATTTT. The rearrangement links TRBV4-3 to TRBJ2-3, with 7 bases matching TRBD2. CDR1 and CDR2 (germline): LGHNA, YSLEER. J was trimmed by 2 bases and V by 0 bases; bases with no gene match: 8. The CDR3 has 17 amino acids.

This clone appeared a few times. Other DNA sequences in this sample translate to the same CDR3. This chain uses TRBV18 with TRBJ2-7, with D tentatively TRBD1 or TRBD2 (5 bases each). Per germline, CDR1 KGHSH and CDR2 LQKENI. V was shortened by 2 bases and J by 3 bases, with 8 bases between the two germline ends. The CDR3 has 13 amino acids. The CDR3 sequence: CASSPGTDYEQYF. The CDR3 DNA reads TGTGCCAGCTCACCAGGGACGGACTACGAGCAGTACTTC.

J is TRBJ2-6 and V is TRBV6-1; D is uncertain. Germline V gives CDR1 MNHNS, CDR2 SASEGT. The germline V and J ends were trimmed by 3 bases and 0 bases, with 3 bases remaining between them. The CDR3 is 14 amino acids. The CDR3 is CASSDYSGANVLTF. For the CDR3, the DNA is TGTGCCAGCAGTGACTACTCTGGGGCCAACGTCCTGACTTTC.

The rearrangement links TRBV5-1 to TRBJ2-5; D remains ambiguous. Germline CDR1 is SGHRS and CDR2 is YFSETQ. The V gene lost 0 bases and the J gene lost 0 bases, with 6 bases spanning the gap. This CDR3 has 14 residues. The CDR3 bases are TGCGCCAGCAGCTTGGTTCGGGACCAAGAGACCCAGTACTTC. Translated: CASSLVRDQETQYF.

This sequence joins TRBV29-1 and TRBJ1-1; 7 nucleotides match TRBD1. After removal of 3 bases from V and 11 bases from J, the junction contained 9 bases not matched to a gene. The CDR3 totals 12 residues. Germline V lookup: CDR1 SQVTM, CDR2 ANQGSEA. For the CDR3, the DNA is TGCAGCGTTGACACAGGGGTGGGTAGGGCTTTCTTT. Protein product: CSVDTGVGRAFF.

This rearrangement joins TRBV4-1 to TRBJ2-7; 9 nucleotides align to TRBD2. Germline V gene sequence: CDR1 MGHRA, CDR2 YSYEKL. The ends lost 3 bases at V and 4 bases at J; junction bases unmatched: 7. CDR3 length: 15 amino acids. The CDR3 region is CASSHARSGSYEQYF. CDR3 nucleotides: TGCGCCAGCAGCCACGCCCGTAGCGGGAGTTACGAGCAGTACTTC.

The rearrangement links TRBV4-1 to TRBJ1-2; possibly TRBD1 for D (6 bases). The CDR3 length is 15 residues. V was clipped by 0 bases and J by 6 bases, with 14 bases between them. Germline V gene sequence: CDR1 MGHRA, CDR2 YSYEKL. The DNA for the CDR3 is TGCGCCAGCAGCCAAGATATAAGGGGGTACAATGGCTACACCTTC. Translation: CASSQDIRGYNGYTF.

The chain couples TRBV18 to TRBJ2-5; D is unresolved. Per the germline V gene, CDR1 is KGHSH and CDR2 is LQKENI. V lost 6 bases to trimming and J lost 2 bases, with 13 bases between them. The CDR3 extends over 14 amino acids. CDR3 loop: CASSPFSTQETQYF. For the CDR3, the DNA is TGTGCCAGCTCCCCGTTTAGTACACAAGAGACCCAGTACTTC.

The chain is built from TRBV6-6 and TRBJ1-5; weak D call: TRBD1 (5 bases). Germline CDR1 and CDR2: MNHNY and SVGAGI (reference sequence). Trimming shortened V by 8 bases and J by 9 bases, and 5 bases separated the two germline ends. The length of the CDR3 is 9 residues. The CDR3 reads CASGGPQHF. The CDR3 bases are TGTGCCAGCGGGGGGCCCCAGCATTTT.

The chain couples TRBV7-6 to TRBJ2-1; D call uncertain. This CDR3 contains 15 residues. The ends were cut back, 0 bases at V and 6 bases at J, with 12 bases in the middle. Germline CDR1 and CDR2: SGHVS and FNYEAQ. CDR3 nucleotides: TGTGCCAGCAGCTTAGCCATGACTGGGGTCAATGAGCAGTTCTTC. This gives the protein CASSLAMTGVNEQFF.

The rearrangement uses TRBV6-1 and TRBJ1-1; no definite D call. Germline CDR1 and CDR2: MNHNS and SASEGT. The CDR3 is made up of 15 amino acids. V lost 7 bases, J lost 0 bases, and 15 bases lay in between. CDR3: CASTWVLRVNTEAFF. The DNA of the CDR3 is TGTGCCAGCACATGGGTATTGAGGGTGAACACTGAAGCTTTCTTT.

This clone was seen more than once but under ten times. The chain has TRBV10-1 and TRBJ1-2; maybe TRBD1 (6 bases). V was cut by 3 bases and J by 7 bases, with 9 bases left in between. This CDR3 contains 12 residues. The germline CDR1 and CDR2 sequences are WNHNN and SYGVQD (reference sequence). For the CDR3, the DNA is TGCGCCAGCAGTGACGGGGGGCCTGGCTACACCTTC. Translating it yields CASSDGGPGYTF.